The text below deals with one TCR beta chain. Its specificity is unknown. This entry comes from a study of B cell selection in AIRE deficiency. Notes on the study in general: Of approximately 3,700 shared Treg TCRbeta sequences, 30% to 35% were healthy-only, just over 9% patient-only. Shared Treg sequences were biased toward short CDR3s with few non-templated nucleotide insertions.

CD4+CD127+ cells were sorted as the conventional CD4 T cells. The CDR3 runs to 14 residues. V was trimmed by 10 bases and J by 4 bases, leaving 18 bases between them. Germline loops: CDR1 LNHDA, CDR2 SQIVND (reference sequence). In the original workflow: Around 9.9x10^4 patient and 1.3x10^5 or so healthy donor in-frame TCRbeta sequences came from conventional T cells. Measured with immunoSEQ multiplex PCR; TCRdb has only the in-frame clones, and not every one. V, J and clone size derive from that table, while D and trimming were established from the DNA sequence. Among 850 to 950 clones, about four fifths were seen once, and the ten largest hold roughly 2.5%.

The receptor was isolated from a human donor with AIRE deficiency. The source material was conventional CD4+ T cells sorted from PBMCs. The J gene is TRBJ2-3, the V gene TRBV19, with D tentatively TRBD1 or TRBD2 (5 bases each). CDR3 sequence reads: CATGARERSDTQYF. As DNA, the CDR3 is TGTGCCACCGGGGCCAGGGAAAGGTCAGATACGCAGTATTTT.